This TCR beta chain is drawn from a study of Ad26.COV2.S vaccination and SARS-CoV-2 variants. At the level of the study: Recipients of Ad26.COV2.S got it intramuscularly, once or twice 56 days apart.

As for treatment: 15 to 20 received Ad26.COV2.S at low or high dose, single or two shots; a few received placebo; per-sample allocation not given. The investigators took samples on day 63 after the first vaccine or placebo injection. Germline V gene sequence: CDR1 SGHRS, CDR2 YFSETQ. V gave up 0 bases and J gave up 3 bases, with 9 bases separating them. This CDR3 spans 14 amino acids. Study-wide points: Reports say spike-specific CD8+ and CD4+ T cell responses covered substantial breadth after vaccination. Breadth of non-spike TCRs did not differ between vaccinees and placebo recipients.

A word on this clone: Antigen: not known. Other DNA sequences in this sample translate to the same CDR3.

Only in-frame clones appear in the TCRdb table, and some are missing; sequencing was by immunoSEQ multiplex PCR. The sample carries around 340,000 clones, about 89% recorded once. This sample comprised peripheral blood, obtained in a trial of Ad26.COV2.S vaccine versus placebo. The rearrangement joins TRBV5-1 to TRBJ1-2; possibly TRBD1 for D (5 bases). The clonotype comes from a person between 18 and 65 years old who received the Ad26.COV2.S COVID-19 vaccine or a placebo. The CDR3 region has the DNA TGCGCCAGCAGCTTGGCCGGGGGTGACTATGGCTACACCTTC. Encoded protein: CASSLAGGDYGYTF.